Listed here are 32 T cell receptor beta chains from one sample, sequenced in a study of T cell repertoires in cytomegalovirus infection. Antigens of these TCRs are unknown. TCRdb re-called the reads through MiXCR, storing one row per CDR3 protein. Of tens of thousands of distinct CDR3 sequences listed, about half are singletons. The source material was CD8+ T cells from cultured PBMCs, sampled from culture after CMV antigen stimulation. These receptors were collected from a human donor in good health (CMV status not recorded). Some clones in this sample may be carry-over from other donors' samples.

In this sample, this clonotype turned up a few times. The rearrangement joins TRBV7-9 to TRBJ2-1; 11 bases fit TRBD2. V gave up 0 bases and J gave up 1 base; unmatched junction bases: 2. Germline V gene sequence: CDR1 SEHNR, CDR2 FQNEAQ (reference sequence). The CDR3 is 17 residues long. CDR3 nucleotide sequence: TGTGCCAGCAGCTTAGCGTGGACTAGCGGGTCCTACAATGAGCAGTTCTTC. Amino acids: CASSLAWTSGSYNEQFF. The complete variable domain, with remaining parts taken from reference TRBV7-9 and TRBJ2-1, reads DTGVSQNPRHKITKRGQNVTFRCDPISEHNRLYWYRQTLGQGPEFLTYFQNEAQLEKSRLLSDRFSAERPKGSFSTLEIQRTEQGDSAMYLCASSLAWTSGSYNEQFFGPGTRLTVL.

This clonotype has more than one count but fewer than ten. The chain recombines TRBV7-9 with TRBJ1-3, with D perhaps matching TRBD1 (5 bases). The CDR3 has 15 amino acids. The ends were cut back, 2 bases at V and 4 bases at J, with 12 bases in the middle. Per the germline V gene, CDR1 is SEHNR and CDR2 is FQNEAQ (reference sequence). The CDR3 spells CASSLQGQDGNTIYF. The DNA for the CDR3 is TGTGCCAGCAGCTTACAGGGTCAAGACGGAAACACCATATATTTT.

CDR3 protein: CASSFATGEVGNEQFF. The CDR3 region has the DNA TGTGCCAGCAGTTTCGCGACAGGGGAGGTAGGCAATGAGCAGTTCTTC. The genes are TRBV27 and TRBJ2-1, with 8 bases matching TRBD1. V shed 3 bases and J 6 bases; nucleotides not matched to a gene: 10. There are 16 residues in the CDR3. Germline CDR1 MNHEY, CDR2 SMNVEV (reference sequence).

This clonotype was observed a few times. The V and J genes are TRBV7-3 and TRBJ2-1; 8 bases map to TRBD2. J was trimmed by 6 bases and V by 6 bases; bases with no gene match: 4. The CDR3 consists of 13 residues. Germline loops: CDR1 SGHTA, CDR2 FQGTGA. CDR3: CASSTGTSNEQFF. CDR3 in DNA: TGTGCCAGCAGTACCGGGACTAGCAATGAGCAGTTCTTC.

This rearrangement joins TRBV28 to TRBJ1-4; D may be TRBD1 (6 bases). The V end lost 6 bases, the J end lost 6 bases, and 17 bases lay between the germline ends. Germline lookup yields CDR1 MDHEN and CDR2 SYDVKM. The CDR3 loop spans 15 amino acids. CDR3 nucleotide sequence: TGTGCCAGCAGATACAGGGTTTTAGCGGATGAAAAACTGTTTTTT. It translates to CASRYRVLADEKLFF.

The J gene is TRBJ2-3, the V gene TRBV10-3; D remains unclear. This CDR3 has 14 residues. Deletions cut 0 bases from V and 2 bases from J, with 6 bases between. The germline V gene encodes CDR1 ENHRY and CDR2 SYGVKD. CDR3 amino acids: CAISESAVTDTQYF. CDR3 nucleotide sequence: TGTGCCATCAGTGAGTCGGCCGTCACAGATACGCAGTATTTT.

V and J are TRBV11-2 and TRBJ2-1, with a possible D match to TRBD1 (5 bases). The germline CDR1 and CDR2 sequences are SGHAT and FQNNGV. V lost 2 bases and J lost 3, with 14 bases in between. The CDR3 loop spans 16 amino acids. The CDR3 DNA reads as TGTGCCAGCAGCTTATGGGGCCCGTTAGGCTACAATGAGCAGTTCTTC. Translating gives CASSLWGPLGYNEQFF.

A few counts support this clonotype. The chain has TRBV9 and TRBJ1-1; the D is unclear. The CDR3 extends over 12 amino acids. Germline V gene sequence: CDR1 SGDLS, CDR2 YYNGEE. The V and J ends lost 4 bases and 4 bases respectively, with 8 bases between them. The CDR3 DNA sequence: TGTGCCAGCAGCCCAGCGGCCACTGAAGCTTTCTTT. Translation: CASSPAATEAFF.

This clonotype has only one observation. CDR3 sequence (DNA): TGTGCCAGCAGCGTAGCTGCCGGGAGGACCGGGGAGCTGTTTTTT. Translation gives CASSVAAGRTGELFF. The V call is TRBV9, the J call TRBJ2-2; TRBD2 aligns across 7 bases. The germline V gene has CDR1 SGDLS and CDR2 YYNGEE. V gave up 0 bases and J gave up 5 bases; unmatched junction bases: 4. The CDR3 is 15 amino acids.

The chain has TRBV12-3 or TRBV12-4 and TRBJ1-3; no definite D call. The CDR3 contains 12 residues. Trimming cost V 8 bases and J 3 bases, with 8 bases left between them. The CDR3 spells CASAPGGNTIYF. CDR3 bases: TGTGCCAGCGCACCGGGTGGAAACACCATATATTTT.

The rearrangement links TRBV6-2 or TRBV6-3 to TRBJ1-1; possible D gene TRBD1, 5 bases. CDR1 and CDR2 from the germline V gene are MNHEY and SVGEGT. The CDR3 consists of 18 residues. V lost 8 bases and J lost 5, with 30 bases in between. The CDR3 spells CASGTLGGLRDVWTEAFF. As DNA, the CDR3 is TGTGCCAGCGGAACGCTGGGGGGTCTAAGGGACGTTTGGACTGAAGCTTTCTTT.

This clonotype was detected only a few times. The J gene is TRBJ2-7, the V gene TRBV4-1; 9 bases align to TRBD1. The germline gives CDR1 MGHRA, CDR2 YSYEKL. V gave up 2 bases and J gave up 5 bases; unmatched junction bases: 7. The CDR3 runs 15 residues. The CDR3 nucleotides are TGCGCCAGCAGCCAAAAGGGACAGGGACGCGACGAGCAGTACTTC. Encoded protein: CASSQKGQGRDEQYF.

This chain connects TRBV20-1 to TRBJ2-1; maybe TRBD2 (6 bases). The CDR3 runs 15 residues. Trimming stripped 5 bases from V and 0 bases from J, with 14 bases between. Germline CDR1 and CDR2: DFQATT and SNEGSKA (reference sequence). The DNA of the CDR3 is TGCAGTGCTGATTGGGACTCCCACTCCTACAATGAGCAGTTCTTC. Translation gives CSADWDSHSYNEQFF.

This clonotype was seen a few times. The gene calls are TRBV6-5 and TRBJ1-2; 8 positions match TRBD1. Trimming removed 0 bases from V and 4 bases from J; junction bases left unmatched: 7. CDR3 length: 16 amino acids. Germline V gene data show CDR1 as MNHEY and CDR2 as SVGAGI. For the CDR3, the DNA is TGTGCCAGCAGTTACTCCCCTGGACAGGGTCCCTATGGCTACACCTTC. This codes for CASSYSPGQGPYGYTF.

This chain links TRBV2 with TRBJ2-1; D not certain. V shed 1 base and J shed 0 bases, with 13 bases lying between them. CDR3 length: 17 amino acids. CDR1 and CDR2 from the germline V gene are SNHLY and FYNNEI. For the CDR3, the DNA is TGTGCCAGCAGTGAAGGAATCGGAGTCCTCTCCTACAATGAGCAGTTCTTC. It specifies CASSEGIGVLSYNEQFF.

This chain uses TRBV7-2 with TRBJ1-2, with 7 bases fitting TRBD1. The trim removed 7 bases at V and 6 bases at J, leaving 8 bases unmatched. In germline, CDR1 is SGHTA, CDR2 FQGNSA. The CDR3 is 13 amino acids. The CDR3 sequence is CASIDRVHNGYTF. CDR3 coding DNA: TGTGCCAGCATCGACAGGGTTCACAATGGCTACACCTTC.

V is TRBV11-2 and J is TRBJ2-7; 7 bases are shared with TRBD1. In germline, CDR1 is SGHAT, CDR2 FQNNGV. The CDR3 runs to 16 residues. The V and J ends lost 4 bases and 1 base, in that order; junction bases with no gene match: 10. The CDR3: CASSSSRQGGSYEQYF. The CDR3 DNA is TGTGCCAGCAGCTCGAGTCGACAGGGTGGATCCTACGAGCAGTACTTC.

The gene calls are TRBV20-1 and TRBJ2-2; TRBD2 agrees at 11 bases. There are 15 residues in the CDR3. V shed 7 bases, J shed 5 bases, and the junction held 9 bases outside the gene matches. The germline gives CDR1 DFQATT, CDR2 SNEGSKA (reference sequence). The CDR3 region has the DNA TGCAGTGTTAAAAATAGCGGGAGGGTGACCGGGGAGCTGTTTTTT. It codes for CSVKNSGRVTGELFF.

The rearrangement uses TRBV27 and TRBJ2-2; 8 bases match TRBD1. The CDR3 contains 14 residues. Germline CDR1 reads MNHEY; CDR2 reads SMNVEV (reference sequence). V trimming: 8 bases; J trimming: 4 bases; junction bases outside the gene matches: 6. CDR3 DNA sequence: TGTGCCAGCCTCGACAGGGGACTCACCGGGGAGCTGTTTTTT. The encoded protein is CASLDRGLTGELFF.

This clonotype was seen a handful of times. This chain joins TRBV19 and TRBJ2-5; 9 nucleotides line up with TRBD1. Germline CDR1 and CDR2: LNHDA and SQIVND (reference sequence). The J segment lost 7 bases and the V segment lost 6 bases, leaving 9 bases of the junction unmatched. The CDR3 consists of 14 residues. Written as DNA, the CDR3 is TGTGCCAGTAGGACCGACAGGGGGTCGGGGACCCAGTACTTC. Amino acid sequence: CASRTDRGSGTQYF.

This clonotype was detected a few times. The chain combines TRBV7-9 with TRBJ2-5, with D hard to call. CDR3 length equals 16 residues. V was pared by 5 bases and J by 0 bases, with 16 bases between. Germline V gene sequence: CDR1 SEHNR, CDR2 FQNEAQ (reference sequence). The CDR3 region is CASSRPDGLYQETQYF. CDR3 nucleotide sequence: TGTGCCAGCAGCAGGCCCGATGGCCTGTACCAAGAGACCCAGTACTTC.

J is TRBJ2-5 and V is TRBV20-1; the match to TRBD2 covers 9 bases. V shed 3 bases, J shed 5 bases, and the junction held 16 bases outside the gene matches. This CDR3 has 17 residues. Germline-derived CDR1 and CDR2 are DFQATT and SNEGSKA (reference sequence). CDR3 DNA sequence: TGCAGTGCTAGTGGTCTTAGCGGGAGACCCGAAGGGGAGACCCAGTACTTC. Protein product: CSASGLSGRPEGETQYF.

This clonotype was seen only once. This chain connects TRBV2 to TRBJ1-2; TRBD1 matches 8 bases. Germline assignment: CDR1 SNHLY and CDR2 FYNNEI. Germline trimming cut 2 bases from V and 8 bases from J; bases unmatched to any gene: 7. The CDR3 has 14 amino acids. CDR3 in DNA: TGTGCCAGCAGTGAATCGCCAGGGGGCGCGGGCTACACCTTC. Its translation: CASSESPGGAGYTF.

This clonotype was detected a few times. The rearrangement joins TRBV7-6 to TRBJ2-3; D is unresolved. The germline V and J ends were trimmed by 5 bases and 0 bases, with 30 bases remaining between them. Germline CDR1 is SGHVS and CDR2 is FNYEAQ. CDR3 size: 21 residues. Written as DNA, the CDR3 is TGTGCCAGCAGCCCTGTGGCGAACACCAACCATCATCAATCTAGCACAGATACGCAGTATTTT. Translating it yields CASSPVANTNHHQSSTDTQYF.

The V and J genes are TRBV6-1 and TRBJ2-3, with D uncertain. Germline V CDR1 and CDR2: MNHNS, SASEGT. Deletions cut 2 bases from V and 2 bases from J, with 11 bases between. This CDR3 has 15 amino acids. The CDR3 DNA is TGTGCCAGCAGTGAAAGCCCTCAGGCCACAGATACGCAGTATTTT. Its protein is CASSESPQATDTQYF.

The rearrangement links TRBV7-7 to TRBJ2-1, with 12 positions matching TRBD2. Trimming removed 4 bases from V and 5 bases from J; junction bases left unmatched: 3. CDR1 SSHAT and CDR2 FNYEAQ come from the germline V gene (reference sequence). The CDR3 loop spans 15 amino acids. CDR3 in DNA: TGTGCCAGCAGCTCTAGCGGGGGGGCGCACAATGAGCAGTTCTTC. It yields the protein CASSSSGGAHNEQFF. The full variable domain, rest sourced from reference TRBV7-7 and TRBJ2-1, is GAGVSQSPRYKVTKRGQDVTLRCDPISSHATLYWYQQALGQGPEFLTYFNYEAQPDKSGLPSDRFSAERPEGSISTLTIQRTEQRDSAMYRCASSSSGGAHNEQFFGPGTRLTVL.

The chain is built from TRBV6-5 and TRBJ1-2, with 7 bases that match TRBD1. The V gene's germline CDR1 is MNHEY and CDR2 SVGAGI. The V segment lost 2 bases and the J segment 3 bases; nucleotides outside the gene matches: 9. The CDR3 loop spans 16 amino acids. In DNA form, the CDR3 reads TGTGCCAGCAGTTACGCCGCGGGACAGCTCCACTATGGCTACACCTTC. This encodes CASSYAAGQLHYGYTF.

The V and J genes are TRBV4-1 and TRBJ1-2, with D perhaps TRBD1 (6 bases). Looked up from germline, CDR1 is MGHRA and CDR2 is YSYEKL. CDR3 length equals 15 residues. V was clipped by 1 base and J by 2 bases, with 11 bases between them. CDR3 loop: CASSQADRPNYGYTF. As DNA, the CDR3 is TGCGCCAGCAGCCAAGCTGACAGGCCCAACTATGGCTACACCTTC.

The CDR3 region is CASSPGTRRYEQYF. The DNA for the CDR3 is TGTGCCAGCAGTCCCGGGACAAGAAGGTACGAGCAGTACTTC. The chain carries TRBV28 and TRBJ2-7, with D possibly being TRBD1 (6 bases). The CDR3 extends over 14 amino acids. V was trimmed by 5 bases and J by 4 bases, leaving 15 bases between them. Germline V gives CDR1 MDHEN, CDR2 SYDVKM.

This clonotype showed up many times. The rearrangement links TRBV7-2 to TRBJ1-5; TRBD1 matches 7 bases. CDR1 is SGHTA and CDR2 is FQGNSA in the germline V gene. The V segment lost 0 bases and the J segment 7 bases; nucleotides outside the gene matches: 6. The CDR3 consists of 15 residues. The CDR3 region is CASSLADRVRQPQHF. Here the CDR3 DNA reads TGTGCCAGCAGCTTAGCCGACAGGGTGCGACAGCCCCAGCATTTT.

V is TRBV27 and J is TRBJ1-5; D not certain. The CDR3 loop spans 14 amino acids. V shed 2 bases and J shed 3 bases, with 8 bases lying between them. Germline V gene lookup returns CDR1 MNHEY and CDR2 SMNVEV (reference sequence). CDR3 bases: TGTGCCAGCAGTTTACGTGACAACAATCAGCCCCAGCATTTT. Its protein is CASSLRDNNQPQHF.

This clonotype occurred a few times. The chain links TRBV28 to TRBJ1-2; no firm D call. V was shortened by 3 bases and J by 0 bases, with 17 bases between the two germline ends. The CDR3 runs to 17 residues. The germline V gene has CDR1 MDHEN and CDR2 SYDVKM. CDR3 DNA: TGTGCCAGCAGTTTCCTCCTGCTCAGAGGGACTAACTATGGCTACACCTTC. Protein sequence: CASSFLLLRGTNYGYTF.